This T cell receptor beta chain was profiled in a study of OX40 agonist ivuxolimab in advanced cancers. Study-wide context: The study enrolled dose-escalation patients with hepatocellular carcinoma, melanoma, renal cell or head and neck cancer. General observations from the study: Nonresponders, in some cases, also had low normalized T-cell clonal expansion.

Repertoires were generated with immunoSEQ multiplex PCR, while TCRdb's copy carries only in-frame clones and drops some. The sample includes about 69,000 clones, roughly 92% of them seen just once. This clone came up once. What it binds is unknown. Germline lookup yields CDR1 SGHAT and CDR2 FQNNGV. Between the trimmed V and J ends, which lost 0 bases and 1 base, there was a span of 9 bases. CDR3 length equals 15 residues. The genes are TRBV11-2 and TRBJ1-1; D not certain. This TCR was sampled from an adult with an advanced solid tumor such as melanoma, head and neck, liver or kidney cancer. The sequenced sample was CD4+ or CD8+ T cells sorted from blood, obtained in a trial of the OX40 agonist ivuxolimab. CDR3 amino acids: CASSLDAAANTEAFF. CDR3 coding DNA: TGTGCCAGCAGCTTAGATGCGGCGGCGAACACTGAAGCTTTCTTT.